This T cell receptor beta chain was sequenced in a study of radiation and T cells in renal cell carcinoma. With regard to this clone: The antigen remains unidentified.

Study-wide findings and caveats: No pretreatment tumor biopsies were available for baseline clonotypes. Top tumor clonotypes rose in blood 2 weeks post-radiation, then contracted.

Profiled with immunoSEQ multiplex PCR; TCRdb holds only in-frame clones, not every one. This table has roughly 78,000 clones, around 80% appearing once. The CDR3 sequence is 17 residues long. V lost 4 bases and J lost 3, with 19 bases in between. Looked up from germline, CDR1 is MDHEN and CDR2 is SYDVKM. Time point here: blood 2 weeks post-SBRT. Noted treatment: 15 Gy SBRT to primary tumor, nephrectomy 4 weeks later. The sequence was collected from a man aged 55 to 69 with renal cell carcinoma. The rearrangement uses TRBV28 and TRBJ2-1; D may be TRBD1 (6 bases). The specimen comprised blood, sampled from a patient whose treatment included radiotherapy and nephrectomy. CDR3: CASSSPWTENHYNEQFF. The CDR3 DNA reads as TGTGCCAGCAGTTCACCCTGGACAGAGAACCACTACAATGAGCAGTTCTTC.